The T cell receptor beta chain described here comes from a study of monozygotic twins with inflammatory bowel disease. One entry per CDR3 protein, without DNA, is what TCRdb gives after re-calling the 5' RACE reads. The listing records 350,000 to 550,000 distinct CDR3 sequences. This CDR3 has 16 residues. Concerning this clonotype itself: The antigen is unknown.

Points from the study as a whole: IBD-affected twins scored below their healthy co-twins in TCRbeta diversity (inverse Simpson). Patients received differing immunosuppressive treatments, which may have added variability to their repertoires.

The genes are TRBV21-1 and TRBJ1-5; TCRdb names TRBD1, which stays unverified in the absence of DNA. TRBV21-1 is a recognized pseudogene. The clonotype originates from a human donor with ulcerative colitis or Crohn's disease, or a healthy co-twin of an affected twin (not recorded which). The source material was blood. The CDR3 protein is CASSRPKGQGNQPQHF.